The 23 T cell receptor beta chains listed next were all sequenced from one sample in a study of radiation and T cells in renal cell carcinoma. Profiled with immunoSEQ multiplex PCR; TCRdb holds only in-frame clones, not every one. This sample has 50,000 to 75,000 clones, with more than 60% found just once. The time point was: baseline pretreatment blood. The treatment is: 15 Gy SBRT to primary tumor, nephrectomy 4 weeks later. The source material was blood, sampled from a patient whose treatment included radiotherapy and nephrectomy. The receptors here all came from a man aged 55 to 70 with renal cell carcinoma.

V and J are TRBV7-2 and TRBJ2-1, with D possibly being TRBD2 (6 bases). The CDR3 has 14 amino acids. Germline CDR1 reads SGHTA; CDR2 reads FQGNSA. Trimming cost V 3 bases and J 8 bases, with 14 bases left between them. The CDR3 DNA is TGTGCCAGCAGCTTTGCGGGAACTGGCGATGAGCAGTTCTTC. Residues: CASSFAGTGDEQFF.

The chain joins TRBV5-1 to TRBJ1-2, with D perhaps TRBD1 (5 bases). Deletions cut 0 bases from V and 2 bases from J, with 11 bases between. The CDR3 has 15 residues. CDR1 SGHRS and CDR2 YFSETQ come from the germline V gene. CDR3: CASSLGQPSNYGYTF. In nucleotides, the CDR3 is TGCGCCAGCAGCTTGGGACAGCCCTCCAACTATGGCTACACCTTC.

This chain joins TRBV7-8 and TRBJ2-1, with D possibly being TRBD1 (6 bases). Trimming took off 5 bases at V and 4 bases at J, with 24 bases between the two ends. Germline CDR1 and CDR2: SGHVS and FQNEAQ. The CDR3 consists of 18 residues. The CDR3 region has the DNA TGTGCCAGCAGCATATCCGGGACAATGATTCCCGGGTACAATGAGCAGTTCTTC. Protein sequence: CASSISGTMIPGYNEQFF.

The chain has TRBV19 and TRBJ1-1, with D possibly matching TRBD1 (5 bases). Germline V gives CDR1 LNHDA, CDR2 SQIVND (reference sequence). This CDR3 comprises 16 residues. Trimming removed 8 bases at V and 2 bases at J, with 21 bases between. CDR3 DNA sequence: TGTGCCAGTTCAAACCTGGGACGGAGCTATAACACTGAAGCTTTCTTT. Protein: CASSNLGRSYNTEAFF.

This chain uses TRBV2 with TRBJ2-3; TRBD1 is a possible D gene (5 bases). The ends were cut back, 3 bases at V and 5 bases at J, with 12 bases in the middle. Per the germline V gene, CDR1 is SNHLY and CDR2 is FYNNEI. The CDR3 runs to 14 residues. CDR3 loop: CASSDNRQIDTQYF. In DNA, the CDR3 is TGTGCCAGCAGTGACAACCGACAGATAGATACGCAGTATTTT.

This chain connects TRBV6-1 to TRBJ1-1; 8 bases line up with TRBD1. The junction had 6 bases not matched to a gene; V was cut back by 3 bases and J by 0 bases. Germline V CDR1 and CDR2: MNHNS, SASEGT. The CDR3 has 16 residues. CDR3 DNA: TGTGCCAGCAGTGACGACAGGGGCGTCATGAACACTGAAGCTTTCTTT. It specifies CASSDDRGVMNTEAFF.

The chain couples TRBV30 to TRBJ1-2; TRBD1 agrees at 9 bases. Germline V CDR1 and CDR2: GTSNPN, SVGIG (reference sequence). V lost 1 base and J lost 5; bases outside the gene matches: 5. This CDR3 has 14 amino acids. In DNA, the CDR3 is TGTGCCTGGAGTGCACAGGGGGCTAGGTATGGCTACACCTTC. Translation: CAWSAQGARYGYTF.

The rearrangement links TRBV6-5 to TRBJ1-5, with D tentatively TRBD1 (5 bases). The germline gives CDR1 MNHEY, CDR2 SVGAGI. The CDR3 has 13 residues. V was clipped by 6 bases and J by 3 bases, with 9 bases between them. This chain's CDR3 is CASSRQYNQPQHF. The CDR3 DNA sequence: TGTGCCAGCAGCCGACAGTACAATCAGCCCCAGCATTTT.

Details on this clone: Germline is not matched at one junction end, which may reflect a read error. DNA of the CDR3: TGTGCCAGCAGCGTAACTAGCGGGACCAACAATGAGCAGTTCTTC. This gives the protein CASSVTSGTNNEQFF. The J gene is TRBJ2-1, the V gene TRBV7-3; 10 positions agree with TRBD2. This CDR3 region has 15 residues. Germline-derived CDR1 and CDR2 are SGHTA and FQGTGA. The full variable domain, rest sourced from reference TRBV7-3 and TRBJ2-1, is GAGVSQTPSNKVTEKGKYVELRCDPISGHTALYWYRQSLGQGPEFLIYFQGTGAADDSGLPNDRFFAVRPEGSVSTLKIQRTERGDSAVYLCASSVTSGTNNEQFFGPGTRLTVL.

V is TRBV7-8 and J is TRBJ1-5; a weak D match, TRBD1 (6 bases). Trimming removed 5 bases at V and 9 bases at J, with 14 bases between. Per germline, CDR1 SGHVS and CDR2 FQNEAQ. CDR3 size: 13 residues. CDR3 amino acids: CASSRAQGRPQHF. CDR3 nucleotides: TGTGCCAGCAGCCGCGCCCAGGGGAGGCCCCAGCATTTT.

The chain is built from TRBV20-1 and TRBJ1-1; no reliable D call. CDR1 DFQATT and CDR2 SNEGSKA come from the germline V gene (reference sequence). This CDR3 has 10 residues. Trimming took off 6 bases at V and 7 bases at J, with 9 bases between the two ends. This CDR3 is CSAPIVEAFF. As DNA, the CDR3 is TGCAGTGCCCCTATTGTTGAAGCTTTCTTT.

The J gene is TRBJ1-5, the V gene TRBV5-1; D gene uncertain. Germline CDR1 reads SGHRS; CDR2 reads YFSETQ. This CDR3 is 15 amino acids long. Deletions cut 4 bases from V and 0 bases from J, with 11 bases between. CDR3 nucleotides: TGCGCCAGCAGCCCCACCGACCCTAGCAATCAGCCCCAGCATTTT. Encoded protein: CASSPTDPSNQPQHF. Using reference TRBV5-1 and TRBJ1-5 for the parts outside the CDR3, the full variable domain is KAGVTQTPRYLIKTRGQQVTLSCSPISGHRSVSWYQQTPGQGLQFLFEYFSETQRNKGNFPGRFSGRQFSNSRSEMNVSTLELGDSALYLCASSPTDPSNQPQHFGDGTRLSIL.

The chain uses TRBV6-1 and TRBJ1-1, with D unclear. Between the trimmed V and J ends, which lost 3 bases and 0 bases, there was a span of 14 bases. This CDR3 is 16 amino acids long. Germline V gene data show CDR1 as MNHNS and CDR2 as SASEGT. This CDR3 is CASSEQHVLMNTEAFF. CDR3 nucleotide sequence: TGTGCCAGCAGTGAGCAACACGTCCTGATGAACACTGAAGCTTTCTTT.

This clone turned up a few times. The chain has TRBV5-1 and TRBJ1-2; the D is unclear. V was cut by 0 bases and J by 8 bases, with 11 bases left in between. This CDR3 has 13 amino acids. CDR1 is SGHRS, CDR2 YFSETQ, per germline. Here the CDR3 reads CASSLDRSGGYTF. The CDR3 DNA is TGCGCCAGCAGCTTGGACAGATCGGGGGGCTACACCTTC.

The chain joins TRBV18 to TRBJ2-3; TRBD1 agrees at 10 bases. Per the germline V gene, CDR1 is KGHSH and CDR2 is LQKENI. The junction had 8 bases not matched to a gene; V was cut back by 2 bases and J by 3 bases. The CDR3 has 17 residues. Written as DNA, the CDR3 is TGTGCCAGCTCACCATACGGACAGGGGGTGAGGACAGATACGCAGTATTTT. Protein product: CASSPYGQGVRTDTQYF.

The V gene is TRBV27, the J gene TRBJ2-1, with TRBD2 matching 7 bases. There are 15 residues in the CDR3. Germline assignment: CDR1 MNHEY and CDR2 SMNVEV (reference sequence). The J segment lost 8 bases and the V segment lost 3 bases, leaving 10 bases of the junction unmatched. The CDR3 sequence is CASSFRVAGGYEQFF. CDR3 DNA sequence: TGTGCCAGCAGTTTTCGTGTGGCCGGGGGGTATGAGCAGTTCTTC.

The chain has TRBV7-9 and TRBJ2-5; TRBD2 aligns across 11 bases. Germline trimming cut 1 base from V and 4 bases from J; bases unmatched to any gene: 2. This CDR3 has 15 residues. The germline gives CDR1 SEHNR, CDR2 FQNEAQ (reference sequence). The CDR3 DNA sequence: TGTGCCAGCAGCTTAGAGCTAGCGGGAGGAGAGACCCAGTACTTC. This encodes CASSLELAGGETQYF.

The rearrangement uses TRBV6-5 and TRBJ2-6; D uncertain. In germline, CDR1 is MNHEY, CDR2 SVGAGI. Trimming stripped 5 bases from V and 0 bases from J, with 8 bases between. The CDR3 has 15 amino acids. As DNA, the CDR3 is TGTGCCAGCAGTCTATCTCGCTCTGGGGCCAACGTCCTGACTTTC. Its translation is CASSLSRSGANVLTF.

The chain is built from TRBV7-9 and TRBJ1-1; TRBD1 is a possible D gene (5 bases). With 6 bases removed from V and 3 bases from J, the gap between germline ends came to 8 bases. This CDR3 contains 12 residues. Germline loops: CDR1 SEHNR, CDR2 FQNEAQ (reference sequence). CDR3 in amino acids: CASRGRDTEAFF. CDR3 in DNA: TGTGCCAGCAGGGGGCGCGACACTGAAGCTTTCTTT.

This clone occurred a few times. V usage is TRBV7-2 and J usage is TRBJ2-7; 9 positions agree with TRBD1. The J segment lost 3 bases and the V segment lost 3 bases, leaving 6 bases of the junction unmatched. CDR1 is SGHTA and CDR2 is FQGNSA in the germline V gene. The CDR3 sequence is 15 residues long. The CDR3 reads CASSLAGTGFYEQYF. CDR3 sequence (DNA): TGTGCCAGCAGCTTGGCGGGGACAGGGTTCTACGAGCAGTACTTC.

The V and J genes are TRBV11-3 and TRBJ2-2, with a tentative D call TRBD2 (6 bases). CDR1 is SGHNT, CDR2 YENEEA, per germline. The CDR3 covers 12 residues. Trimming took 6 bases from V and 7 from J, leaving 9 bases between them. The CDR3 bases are TGTGCCAGCAGGGAGGAGGGCGGGGAGCTGTTTTTT. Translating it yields CASREEGGELFF.

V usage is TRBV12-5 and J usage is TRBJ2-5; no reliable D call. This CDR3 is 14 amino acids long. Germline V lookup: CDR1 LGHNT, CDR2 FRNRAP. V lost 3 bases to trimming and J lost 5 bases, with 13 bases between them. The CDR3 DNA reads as TGTGCTAGTGGTTTCCGCGGCGGTTTGGAGACCCAGTACTTC. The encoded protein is CASGFRGGLETQYF.

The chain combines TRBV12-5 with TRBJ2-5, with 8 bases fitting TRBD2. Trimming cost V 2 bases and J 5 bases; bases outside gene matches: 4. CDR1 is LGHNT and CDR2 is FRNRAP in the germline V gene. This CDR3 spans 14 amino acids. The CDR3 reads CASGLPTSVETQYF. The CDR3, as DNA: TGTGCTAGTGGTTTGCCGACTAGCGTGGAGACCCAGTACTTC. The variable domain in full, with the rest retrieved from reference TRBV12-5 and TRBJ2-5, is DARVTQTPRHKVTEMGQEVTMRCQPILGHNTVFWYRQTMMQGLELLAYFRNRAPLDDSGMPKDRFSAEMPDATLATLKIQPSEPRDSAVYFCASGLPTSVETQYFGPGTRLLVL.